Below, 2 T cell receptor beta chains from the same sample are listed, as sequenced in a study of Ad26.COV2.S vaccination and SARS-CoV-2 variants. Stated treatment: approximately 18 received Ad26.COV2.S at low or high dose, single or two shots; about 5 received placebo; per-sample allocation not given. After the first vaccine or placebo injection, samples were drawn on day 63. The data were produced by immunoSEQ multiplex PCR, yet TCRdb's version contains in-frame clones alone and is incomplete. The sample gives around 300,000 clones, more than 85% of which show up once; just under 5% is in the top ten. The sequencing used peripheral blood, collected in a trial of Ad26.COV2.S vaccine versus placebo. These receptors all stem from a person between 18 and 59 years old who received the Ad26.COV2.S COVID-19 vaccine or a placebo.

For the CDR3, the DNA is TGTGCCAGCAGCAACTTCGTGGACCAAGAGACCCAGTACTTC. Protein: CASSNFVDQETQYF. This sequence joins TRBV14 and TRBJ2-5; D gene uncertain. The CDR3 extends over 14 amino acids. CDR1 is SGHDN and CDR2 is FVKESK in the germline V gene. Trimming pared 5 bases from V and 0 bases from J, leaving 10 bases between.

The genes are TRBV7-8 and TRBJ2-2, with a tentative D call TRBD2 (6 bases). Germline-derived CDR1 and CDR2 are SGHVS and FQNEAQ. Between the trimmed V and J ends, which lost 7 bases and 1 base, there was a span of 7 bases. CDR3 length equals 13 residues. The CDR3 reads CASTGGNTGELFF. DNA for the CDR3: TGTGCCAGCACCGGGGGGAACACCGGGGAGCTGTTTTTT.